The rows below give T cell receptor beta chains drawn from one sample of a study of blood T cell repertoires in COVID-19. Profiling relied on immunoSEQ multiplex PCR, and the TCRdb table lists in-frame clones only, not all of them. Of under 200,000 clones in the sample, roughly 82% are singletons; the top ten hold 5.6%. The sample was PBMCs or T cells enriched from blood (not recorded which). The receptors derive from a man aged 35-49 years with acute COVID-19. Both conserved end residues are part of each CDR3. Each record gives: V gene, J gene, D gene, clone size, CDR3 protein, CDR3 DNA. The D gene is left open where the match is weak. Size values are once, few and many counts, or a class for expanded clones, and some rows have none.

v_call: TRBV5-1
j_call: TRBJ2-2
d_call: .
clone_size: .
cdr3_aa: CASSVAAGELFF
cdr3_nt: TGCGCCAGCAGCGTCGCGGCCGGGGAGCTGTTTTTT

v_call: TRBV6-6
j_call: TRBJ2-4
d_call: .
clone_size: .
cdr3_aa: CASSNDRAKNIQYF
cdr3_nt: TGTGCCAGCAGCAACGACAGGGCCAAAAACATTCAGTACTTC

v_call: TRBV30
j_call: TRBJ1-2
d_call: .
clone_size: .
cdr3_aa: CAWSSRTANYGYTF
cdr3_nt: TGTGCCTGGAGTTCTCGAACTGCGAACTATGGCTACACCTTC

v_call: TRBV4-2
j_call: TRBJ2-3
d_call: TRBD2
clone_size: .
cdr3_aa: CASSQQAGGPRDTQYF
cdr3_nt: TGTGCCAGCAGCCAGCAAGCGGGAGGGCCTAGAGATACGCAGTATTTT

v_call: TRBV6-2/TRBV6-3
j_call: TRBJ2-3
d_call: TRBD2
clone_size: .
cdr3_aa: CASSQPGLGRDTQYF
cdr3_nt: TGTGCCAGCAGTCAGCCGGGACTAGGCAGGGATACGCAGTATTTT

v_call: TRBV19
j_call: TRBJ1-4
d_call: TRBD1
clone_size: .
cdr3_aa: CASSLDRAKLFF
cdr3_nt: TGTGCCAGTAGCTTGGACAGGGCAAAACTGTTTTTT

v_call: TRBV4-3
j_call: TRBJ1-2
d_call: .
clone_size: .
cdr3_aa: CASSQTGDYGYTF
cdr3_nt: TGCGCCAGCAGCCAAACGGGGGACTATGGCTACACCTTC

v_call: TRBV9
j_call: TRBJ2-3
d_call: TRBD1
clone_size: once
cdr3_aa: CASSAGQHQIGQYF
cdr3_nt: TGTGCCAGCAGCGCGGGACAGCACCAGATTGGGCAGTATTTT

v_call: TRBV6-2/TRBV6-3
j_call: TRBJ2-7
d_call: TRBD2
clone_size: .
cdr3_aa: CASSYGWGAGSYEQYF
cdr3_nt: TGTGCCAGCAGTTACGGGTGGGGAGCGGGGTCCTACGAGCAGTACTTC

v_call: TRBV19
j_call: TRBJ1-2
d_call: TRBD1
clone_size: .
cdr3_aa: CASSIGQGDGYTF
cdr3_nt: TGTGCCAGTAGTATAGGCCAGGGGGATGGCTACACCTTC

v_call: TRBV28
j_call: TRBJ1-1
d_call: TRBD1
clone_size: .
cdr3_aa: CASEGQGAPEAFF
cdr3_nt: TGTGCCAGCGAAGGACAGGGGGCTCCTGAAGCTTTCTTT

v_call: TRBV30
j_call: TRBJ2-1
d_call: TRBD1
clone_size: .
cdr3_aa: CAWGTGGTEQFF
cdr3_nt: TGTGCCTGGGGGACAGGGGGCACAGAGCAGTTCTTC

v_call: TRBV29-1
j_call: TRBJ1-1
d_call: .
clone_size: once
cdr3_aa: CSVRSTDTEAFF
cdr3_nt: TGCAGCGTGCGTTCCACAGACACTGAAGCTTTCTTT

v_call: TRBV3-1/TRBV3-2
j_call: TRBJ2-1
d_call: TRBD2
clone_size: once
cdr3_aa: CASSQGAGVQFF
cdr3_nt: TGTGCCAGCAGCCAAGGAGCGGGAGTTCAGTTCTTC

v_call: TRBV14
j_call: TRBJ2-5
d_call: .
clone_size: .
cdr3_aa: CASSQVSLRETQYF
cdr3_nt: TGTGCCAGCAGCCAAGTCTCCCTCCGTGAGACCCAGTACTTC

v_call: TRBV11-2
j_call: TRBJ1-1
d_call: .
clone_size: .
cdr3_aa: CASSGRGDTEAFF
cdr3_nt: TGTGCCAGCAGCGGCAGGGGTGACACTGAAGCTTTCTTT

v_call: TRBV9
j_call: TRBJ1-2
d_call: .
clone_size: .
cdr3_aa: CASSVDRNYGYTF
cdr3_nt: TGTGCCAGCAGCGTAGACCGGAACTATGGCTACACCTTC

v_call: TRBV28
j_call: TRBJ1-1
d_call: .
clone_size: few
cdr3_aa: CATRFRGVRDTEAFF
cdr3_nt: TGTGCCACCCGGTTCAGGGGCGTACGGGACACTGAAGCTTTCTTT

v_call: TRBV6-5
j_call: TRBJ1-2
d_call: .
clone_size: once
cdr3_aa: CASSYSLSGGNYGYTF
cdr3_nt: TGTGCCAGCAGTTACAGTTTATCGGGCGGGAACTATGGCTACACCTTC

v_call: TRBV5-1
j_call: TRBJ1-4
d_call: TRBD1
clone_size: .
cdr3_aa: CASSLRGTGNEKLFF
cdr3_nt: TGCGCCAGCAGCTTGCGTGGGACAGGGAATGAAAAACTGTTTTTT

v_call: TRBV7-9
j_call: TRBJ1-1
d_call: TRBD1
clone_size: .
cdr3_aa: CASSSRDSIFGTEAFF
cdr3_nt: TGTGCCAGCAGCTCAAGGGACAGCATCTTCGGCACTGAAGCTTTCTTT

v_call: TRBV9
j_call: TRBJ1-4
d_call: .
clone_size: .
cdr3_aa: CASSKEGLDEKLFF
cdr3_nt: TGTGCCAGCAGCAAGGAGGGTTTGGATGAAAAACTGTTTTTT

v_call: TRBV5-4
j_call: TRBJ2-7
d_call: TRBD1
clone_size: .
cdr3_aa: CASSFGGSGTAYEQYF
cdr3_nt: TGTGCCAGCAGCTTCGGCGGCTCCGGGACAGCCTACGAGCAGTACTTC

v_call: TRBV6-5
j_call: TRBJ2-7
d_call: TRBD1
clone_size: .
cdr3_aa: CASKPSGTGDYEQYF
cdr3_nt: TGTGCCAGTAAACCCTCCGGGACAGGGGACTACGAGCAGTACTTC

v_call: TRBV27
j_call: TRBJ1-1
d_call: .
clone_size: .
cdr3_aa: CASSSGSTSEAFF
cdr3_nt: TGTGCCAGCAGTTCCGGGAGCACGAGTGAAGCTTTCTTT

v_call: TRBV5-6
j_call: TRBJ2-7
d_call: TRBD2
clone_size: .
cdr3_aa: CASSSYGGSYEQYF
cdr3_nt: TGTGCCAGCAGTTCGTACGGGGGGAGCTACGAGCAGTACTTC

v_call: TRBV18
j_call: TRBJ2-5
d_call: .
clone_size: .
cdr3_aa: CASSPSLRETQYF
cdr3_nt: TGTGCCAGCTCACCGTCACTACGGGAGACCCAGTACTTC

v_call: TRBV2
j_call: TRBJ2-3
d_call: TRBD2
clone_size: .
cdr3_aa: CASSAPGTSGRDTQYF
cdr3_nt: TGTGCCAGCAGTGCCCCCGGGACTAGCGGGAGAGATACGCAGTATTTT

v_call: TRBV28
j_call: TRBJ2-1
d_call: .
clone_size: .
cdr3_aa: CASSSYSQGGYNEQFF
cdr3_nt: TGTGCCAGCAGCTCCTATTCACAGGGTGGGTACAATGAGCAGTTCTTC

v_call: TRBV7-3
j_call: TRBJ1-1
d_call: TRBD1
clone_size: .
cdr3_aa: CASSPVTGGPNTEAFF
cdr3_nt: TGTGCCAGCAGCCCCGTGACAGGGGGCCCGAACACTGAAGCTTTCTTT

v_call: TRBV19
j_call: TRBJ2-1
d_call: .
clone_size: .
cdr3_aa: CASSWGGDEQFF
cdr3_nt: TGTGCCAGTAGCTGGGGCGGCGATGAGCAGTTCTTC

v_call: TRBV4-1
j_call: TRBJ2-5
d_call: .
clone_size: .
cdr3_aa: CASSPGRGQPVQETQYF
cdr3_nt: TGCGCCAGCAGCCCGGGGCGGGGACAGCCTGTCCAAGAGACCCAGTACTTC

v_call: TRBV19
j_call: TRBJ2-3
d_call: .
clone_size: .
cdr3_aa: CASSTGFPDTQYF
cdr3_nt: TGTGCCAGTAGTACTGGCTTCCCAGATACGCAGTATTTT